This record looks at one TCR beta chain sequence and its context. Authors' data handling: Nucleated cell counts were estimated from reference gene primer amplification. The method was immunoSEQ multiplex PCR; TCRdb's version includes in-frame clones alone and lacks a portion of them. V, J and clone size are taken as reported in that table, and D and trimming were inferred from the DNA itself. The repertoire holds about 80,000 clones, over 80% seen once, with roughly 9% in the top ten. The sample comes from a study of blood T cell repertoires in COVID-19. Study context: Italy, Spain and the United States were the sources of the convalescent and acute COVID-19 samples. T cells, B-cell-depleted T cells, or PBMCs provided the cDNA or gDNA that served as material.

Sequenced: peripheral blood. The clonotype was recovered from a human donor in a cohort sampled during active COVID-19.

This CDR3 is CASFGGPYNEQFF. The DNA of the CDR3 is TGTGCCAGCTTCGGGGGACCTTACAATGAGCAGTTCTTC. The chain combines TRBV12-3 or TRBV12-4 with TRBJ2-1; D is possibly TRBD2 (6 bases). The CDR3 is 13 amino acids. V gave up 8 bases and J gave up 4 bases, with 12 bases separating them.